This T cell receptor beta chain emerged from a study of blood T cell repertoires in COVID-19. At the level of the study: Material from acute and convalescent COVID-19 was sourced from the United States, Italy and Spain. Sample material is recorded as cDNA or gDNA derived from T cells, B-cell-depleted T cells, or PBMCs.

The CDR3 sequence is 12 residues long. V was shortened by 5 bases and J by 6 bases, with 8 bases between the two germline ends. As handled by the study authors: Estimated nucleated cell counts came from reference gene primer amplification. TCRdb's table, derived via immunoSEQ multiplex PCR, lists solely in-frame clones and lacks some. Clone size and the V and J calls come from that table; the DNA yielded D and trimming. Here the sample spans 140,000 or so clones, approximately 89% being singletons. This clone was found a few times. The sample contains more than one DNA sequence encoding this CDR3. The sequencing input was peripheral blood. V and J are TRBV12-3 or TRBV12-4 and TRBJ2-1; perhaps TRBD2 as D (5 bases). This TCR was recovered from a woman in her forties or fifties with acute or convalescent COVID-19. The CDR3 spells CASSPTSNEQFF. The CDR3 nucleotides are TGTGCCAGCAGTCCCACTAGCAATGAGCAGTTCTTC.